Below, 26 T cell receptor beta chains from the same sample are listed, as sequenced in a study of blood T cells in healthy people across ages. With a J-beta primer mix and a sample-barcoded 5' primer, a second PCR ran about 6 to 11 cycles. Each CDR3 protein is one row after TCRdb ran MiXCR on the 5' RACE reads. In the table there are 1,500,000 or so distinct CDR3 sequences, around 59% of which are singletons. The sample taken for sequencing was blood. Source of these receptors: a man between 18 and 35 years old in good health.

The chain joins TRBV7-9 to TRBJ1-1; tentatively, D is TRBD1 (6 bases). The CDR3 covers 14 residues. Trimming took 5 bases from V and 5 from J, leaving 15 bases between them. The germline V gene has CDR1 SEHNR and CDR2 FQNEAQ (reference sequence). CDR3 coding DNA: TGTGCCAGCAGCGCCACTGGAGGGACAACTGAAGCTTTCTTT. Translated, it gives CASSATGGTTEAFF.

About this clonotype itself: At one end, the junction sequence differs from germline, possibly due to a read error. The gene calls are TRBV12-3 or TRBV12-4 and TRBJ2-5; tentatively, D is TRBD2 (6 bases). CDR3 size: 15 residues. The CDR3 loop is CASSIRDSFGETQYF. Here the CDR3 DNA reads TGTGCCAGCAGTATCCGGGACTCCTTTGGGGAGACCCAGTACTTT.

The gene calls are TRBV29-1 and TRBJ2-1; the D gene is possibly TRBD2 (8 bases). This CDR3 is 19 amino acids long. With 5 bases removed from V and 10 bases from J, the gap between germline ends came to 36 bases. CDR1 is SQVTM, CDR2 ANQGSEA, per germline. Here the CDR3 reads CSVIISTGLSTSGPYEQFF. For the CDR3, the DNA is TGCAGCGTTATCATATCGACAGGGTTGAGTACTAGCGGACCCTACGAGCAGTTCTTC.

This clonotype was found a few times. The V gene is TRBV4-1, the J gene TRBJ2-7; 10 bases map to TRBD1. This CDR3 contains 18 residues. Germline V gives CDR1 MGHRA, CDR2 YSYEKL. After removal of 4 bases from V and 6 bases from J, the junction contained 18 bases not matched to a gene. This chain's CDR3 is CASSLIDRGQGYGIEQYF. CDR3 in DNA: TGCGCCAGCAGCCTGATAGACCGGGGACAGGGGTACGGGATCGAGCAGTACTTC.

This chain uses TRBV4-2 with TRBJ2-1; 11 bases map to TRBD2. Trimming cost V 3 bases and J 10 bases; bases outside gene matches: 5. The CDR3 spans 14 residues. The germline CDR1 and CDR2 sequences are LGHNA and YNFKEQ. CDR3 sequence reads: CASSHGGLAAEQFF. CDR3 in DNA: TGTGCCAGCAGCCACGGGGGACTAGCGGCCGAGCAGTTCTTC.

The CDR3 loop reads CAISGLDKSTDTQYF. CDR3 in DNA: TGTGCCATCAGTGGGTTAGACAAATCCACAGATACGCAGTATTTT. V and J are TRBV10-3 and TRBJ2-3; D gene ambiguous. CDR1 is ENHRY and CDR2 is SYGVKD in the germline V gene. V was clipped by 4 bases and J by 2 bases, with 13 bases between them. The length of the CDR3 is 15 residues.

V usage is TRBV3-1 and J usage is TRBJ2-1, with 12 bases matching TRBD2. The J call is doubtful: the DNA matches TRBJ2-7 better. This CDR3 contains 15 residues. Germline CDR1 is LGHDT and CDR2 is YNNKEL (reference sequence). CDR3 DNA sequence: TGTGCCAGCAGCCGTCGACTAGCGGGGGATAATGAGCAGTACTTC. It is translated as CASSRRLAGDNEQYF.

This sequence joins TRBV20-1 and TRBJ2-7; the D gene is possibly TRBD2 (5 bases). V lost 6 bases to trimming and J lost 2 bases, with 8 bases between them. The CDR3 consists of 11 residues. Germline assignment: CDR1 DFQATT and CDR2 SNEGSKA (reference sequence). The CDR3 nucleotides read TGCAGTGCCCCTAGCCCCTACGAGCAGTACTTC. Protein product: CSAPSPYEQYF.

The rearrangement links TRBV28 to TRBJ2-4; TRBD1 agrees at 11 bases. Judging by the DNA end, TRBJ2-7 fits better; the J call may be wrong. CDR1 MDHEN and CDR2 SYDVKM come from the germline V gene. This CDR3 has 14 residues. The CDR3 DNA is TGTGCCGAGAACGGGACAGGGGGTCCCTACGAGCAGTACTTC. It specifies CAENGTGGPYEQYF.

V usage is TRBV4-2 and J usage is TRBJ2-7; D is perhaps TRBD2 (7 bases). The CDR3 length is 15 residues. Deletions cut 4 bases from V and 0 bases from J, with 13 bases between. Germline lookup yields CDR1 LGHNA and CDR2 YNFKEQ. The CDR3: CASSRRGGLSYEQYF. DNA for the CDR3: TGTGCCAGCAGCCGAAGGGGGGGGCTCTCCTACGAGCAGTACTTC.

This clonotype has a handful of counts. The J gene is TRBJ2-3, the V gene TRBV6-2 or TRBV6-3, with 7 nucleotides matching TRBD2. In germline, CDR1 is MNHEY, CDR2 SVGEGT. Losses at the gene ends were 8 bases for V and 2 bases for J; bases not matched to a gene: 10. The CDR3 covers 15 residues. This CDR3 is CASRLASGSTDTQYF. The CDR3 bases are TGTGCCAGCCGGCTGGCTAGCGGATCCACAGATACGCAGTATTTT.

The genes are TRBV29-1 and TRBJ1-1; tentatively, D is TRBD1 (6 bases). Per the germline V gene, CDR1 is SQVTM and CDR2 is ANQGSEA. The CDR3 loop spans 13 amino acids. The germline V and J ends were trimmed by 5 bases and 4 bases, with 14 bases remaining between them. The CDR3 nucleotides are TGCAGCGTTTTCCTGGGGGCGAGCACTGAAGCTTTCTTT. This codes for CSVFLGASTEAFF. The full variable domain, with the rest looked up from reference TRBV29-1 and TRBJ1-1, is SAVISQKPSRDICQRGTSLTIQCQVDSQVTMMFWYRQQPGQSLTLIATANQGSEATYESGFVIDKFPISRPNLTFSTLTVSNMSPEDSSIYLCSVFLGASTEAFFGQGTRLTVV.

There are a few counts of this clonotype. CDR3 nucleotides: TGTGCCAGCGATTCCGGGTGGAATACGCAGTATTTT. Encoded protein: CASDSGWNTQYF. The chain is built from TRBV7-2 and TRBJ2-3, with no clear D. Germline CDR1 SGHTA, CDR2 FQGNSA. The germline V and J ends were trimmed by 8 bases and 7 bases, with 13 bases remaining between them. The CDR3 contains 12 residues.

V usage is TRBV6-1 and J usage is TRBJ2-4; D unclear. Trimming stripped 3 bases from V and 13 bases from J, with 13 bases between. Germline V gives CDR1 MNHNS, CDR2 SASEGT. The CDR3 runs 12 residues. As DNA, the CDR3 is TGTGCCAGCAGTGACCCAAGCCCGGAGCAGTACTTC. Amino acids: CASSDPSPEQYF.

Note on this clonotype: A much larger clone is a single base away; this may be a read error. The rearrangement links TRBV7-8 to TRBJ1-2; D remains unclear. The CDR3 loop spans 13 amino acids. Trimming left V 5 bases short and J 6 bases short, with 13 bases between. Germline values: CDR1 SGHVS, CDR2 FQNEAQ. Here the CDR3 DNA reads TGTGCCAGCAGCCCAATAGGGTACGATGGCTACACCTTC. It codes for CASSPIGYDGYTF.

This clonotype was seen a handful of times. The rearrangement joins TRBV7-9 to TRBJ2-1, with D possibly matching TRBD1 (6 bases). The CDR3 is 15 residues long. Trimming removed 0 bases from V and 8 bases from J, with 14 bases in between. Germline assignment: CDR1 SEHNR and CDR2 FQNEAQ (reference sequence). The chain's CDR3 is CASSLAGTPRDEQFF. In nucleotides, the CDR3 is TGTGCCAGCAGCTTAGCTGGGACACCAAGGGATGAGCAGTTCTTC.

This chain uses TRBV12-3 or TRBV12-4 with TRBJ2-1, with 9 bases lining up with TRBD2. The CDR3 has 16 residues. V lost 10 bases to trimming and J lost 8 bases; unmatched junction nucleotides: 18. The CDR3 loop is CAILISRGGPPHEQFF. The CDR3 DNA reads as TGTGCCATCCTGATCTCGCGGGGGGGGCCCCCCCATGAGCAGTTCTTC.

V is TRBV28 and J is TRBJ1-2; 7 bases match TRBD1. The CDR3 consists of 14 residues. CDR1 and CDR2 from the germline V gene are MDHEN and SYDVKM. Trimming cost V 5 bases and J 9 bases; bases outside gene matches: 12. The CDR3 region is CASSPNRGIVSYTF. The CDR3 nucleotides read TGTGCCAGCAGTCCGAACAGGGGAATTGTCAGCTACACCTTC.

This clonotype came up a few times. The germline gene is not matched at one end of the junction; a read error may be the cause. The V call is TRBV29-1, the J call TRBJ2-5, with 8 bases matching TRBD1. Per germline, CDR1 SQVTM and CDR2 ANQGSEA. The CDR3 runs to 13 residues. The CDR3 bases are TGCAGCGTCGAAGACAGGGGTGGAGAGACCCAGTACTTC. It codes for CSVEDRGGETQYF.

CDR3 coding DNA: TGTGCCATCAGTGAGGGGGGCAATCAGCCCCAGCATTTT. As protein: CAISEGGNQPQHF. The chain employs TRBV10-3 and TRBJ1-5; D remains unclear. Looked up from germline, CDR1 is ENHRY and CDR2 is SYGVKD. Trimming pared 2 bases from V and 2 bases from J, leaving 4 bases between. This CDR3 is built from 13 residues.

The rearrangement links TRBV6-6 to TRBJ1-6, with unresolved D. With 5 bases removed from V and 10 bases from J, the gap between germline ends came to 9 bases. The germline CDR1 and CDR2 sequences are MNHNY and SVGAGI (reference sequence). The CDR3 covers 12 residues. CDR3: CASSRVNSPLHF. The DNA of the CDR3 is TGTGCCAGCAGTAGGGTAAACTCACCCCTCCACTTT.

CDR3 bases: TGTGCCAGCAGTGACTATATAATCAGGACCCAGCATTTT. Protein: CASSDYIIRTQHF. The gene calls are TRBV6-1 and TRBJ1-5; D not certain. The CDR3 covers 13 residues. Trimming removed 3 bases at V and 11 bases at J, with 14 bases between. Germline CDR1 reads MNHNS; CDR2 reads SASEGT.

The genes are TRBV4-2 and TRBJ2-7, with a possible D match to TRBD1 (6 bases). The CDR3 consists of 15 residues. With 0 bases removed from V and 1 base from J, the gap between germline ends came to 10 bases. CDR1 is LGHNA and CDR2 is YNFKEQ in the germline V gene. The CDR3 sequence: CASSQEKRGSYEQYF. The CDR3 DNA reads as TGTGCCAGCAGCCAAGAGAAGAGGGGGTCCTACGAGCAGTACTTC.

The chain uses TRBV20-1 and TRBJ1-1; D gene ambiguous. The V and J ends lost 6 bases and 0 bases respectively, with 11 bases between them. This CDR3 has 13 residues. Germline V CDR1 and CDR2: DFQATT, SNEGSKA (reference sequence). For the CDR3, the DNA is TGCAGTGCGCAGGATAAGATGAACACTGAAGCTTTCTTT. Its protein product is CSAQDKMNTEAFF.

The V call is TRBV20-1, the J call TRBJ2-5, with D tentatively TRBD2 (5 bases). CDR3 length: 13 residues. V lost 0 bases to trimming and J lost 11 bases, with 16 bases between them. Germline CDR1 DFQATT, CDR2 SNEGSKA (reference sequence). CDR3 in amino acids: CSARDWESDEQYF. The CDR3 nucleotides read TGCAGTGCTAGAGATTGGGAGAGCGATGAGCAGTACTTC.

The chain recombines TRBV10-3 with TRBJ2-5; 7 bases map to TRBD1. Germline V gives CDR1 ENHRY, CDR2 SYGVKD. The J segment lost 4 bases and the V segment lost 0 bases, leaving 2 bases of the junction unmatched. The CDR3 contains 14 residues. The CDR3 here is CAISESTGTETQYF. CDR3 DNA: TGTGCCATCAGTGAGTCGACAGGGACAGAGACCCAGTACTTC.